This TCR beta chain was identified during a study of cytomegalovirus exposure and HLA in healthy donors. On this clone: Antigen: not known.

With 60 Vbeta and 13 Jbeta primers, the PCR was carried out. Sequencing used immunoSEQ multiplex PCR; TCRdb keeps in-frame clones, though not all of them. Counted here are about 130,000 clones, over 70% occurring once; the ten biggest clones make up more than 1%. The study, taken as a whole, reports: TCR beta chains associated with HLA were, in a later analysis, more clonally expanded than equally common others. The Asian-associated ancestry cluster reportedly had fewer N-insertions than the roughly 700-donor mean in a later analysis.

CDR1 is LNHDA and CDR2 is SQIVND in the germline V gene (reference sequence). V gave up 4 bases and J gave up 3 bases, with 12 bases separating them. The CDR3 consists of 15 residues. The sequence came from a female donor in good health and CMV-seronegative. The sample comprised PBMCs. The rearrangement joins TRBV19 to TRBJ1-4; a weak D match, TRBD1 (6 bases). This CDR3 reads CASSTGDTSNEKLFF. CDR3 coding DNA: TGTGCCAGTAGTACCGGGGACACTTCTAATGAAAAACTGTTTTTT.